This TCR beta chain was obtained from a study of spatial heterogeneity in lung cancer. Every molecule of TCR cDNA had its own unique molecular identifier. MiXCR was run by TCRdb on the 5' RACE reads, yielding one entry per CDR3 protein. This table has tens of thousands of distinct CDR3 sequences, approximately 12% appearing once. The CDR3 spans 12 residues. Trimming cost V 6 bases and J 0 bases, with 2 bases left between them. Documented time point: sample taken at primary tumor resection. Whole RNA from tumor, nontumor lung or frozen PBMC was sequenced unsorted. Donation came from around 72 patients with untreated early-stage non-small cell lung cancer. This clonotype has at least ten counts.

The sample here was PBMCs, taken at surgery. The chain combines TRBV12-3 or TRBV12-4 with TRBJ2-2; D ambiguous. This receptor was obtained from a female donor with early-stage non-small cell lung cancer. The CDR3, as DNA: TGTGCCAGCAGCTCGAACACCGGGGAGCTGTTTTTT. The encoded protein is CASSSNTGELFF.